These T cell receptor beta chains were read from a single sample in a study of early T cells in non-severe SARS-CoV-2 infection. MiXCR, run by TCRdb on the 5' RACE reads, gives a single entry per CDR3 protein. Among 60,000 or so distinct CDR3 sequences listed, about an eighth were seen once. The material sequenced was whole blood. These receptors all come from an adult who was a healthcare worker with PCR-confirmed SARS-CoV-2 infection or an uninfected control (not recorded which). The CDR3 runs from the conserved cysteine through the conserved F or W. The D gene is left open where the match is weak. Only some rows state a clone size, as once, few, many or a class for expanded clones.

TRBJ2-3 | TRBV6-6 | many | TRBD2 | TGTGCCAGCAGACCACGGGGGACTAACATAGATACGCAGTATTTT | CASRPRGTNIDTQYF
TRBJ2-3 | TRBV6-4 | NA | NA | TGTGCCAGCAGTGACTCGAGGGGGGCAGATACGCAGTATTTT | CASSDSRGADTQYF
TRBJ2-2 | TRBV27 | many | TRBD2 | TGTGCCAGCAGTCTAAAACTAGCGGGGGGGTACACCGGGGAGCTGTTTTTT | CASSLKLAGGYTGELFF
TRBJ1-1 | TRBV19 | NA | TRBD1 | TGTGCCAGTAGTATGGCCACTGCGACAGGGCGAAACACTGAAGCTTTCTTT | CASSMATATGRNTEAFF
TRBJ1-2 | TRBV2 | many | NA | TGTGCCAGCAGTCGGTCTCTCATCGGCTACACCTTC | CASSRSLIGYTF
TRBJ1-1 | TRBV18 | many | TRBD1 | TGTGCCAGCTCACCACCTAGGGACAGGAACACTGAAGCTTTCTTT | CASSPPRDRNTEAFF
TRBJ2-3 | TRBV9 | few | TRBD1 | TGTGCCAGCGGGACAGGGGGCCAAACAGATACGCAGTATTTT | CASGTGGQTDTQYF
TRBJ1-1 | TRBV29-1 | few | NA | TGCAGCGCACACAAGAACACTGAAGCTTTCTTT | CSAHKNTEAFF
TRBJ2-6 | TRBV9 | NA | NA | TGTGCCAGCAGCGCGCAGGGGAGTGGGGCCAACGTCCTGACTTTC | CASSAQGSGANVLTF
TRBJ2-3 | TRBV20-1 | NA | TRBD1 | TGCAGTGCTAGTATGGTGGCAGGGGGTAGCACAGATACGCAGTATTTT | CSASMVAGGSTDTQYF
TRBJ1-2 | TRBV11-2 | many | NA | TGTGCCAGCAGCCCGAGGGGGATCTATGGCTACACCTTC | CASSPRGIYGYTF
TRBJ2-3 | TRBV11-2 | NA | TRBD2 | TGTGCCAGCAGCTTTATAACTAGCGGGAGGGCCCGAACAGATACGCAGTATTTT | CASSFITSGRARTDTQYF
TRBJ2-3 | TRBV29-1 | NA | NA | TGCAGCGCCCGAACTAGCACAGATACGCAGTATTTT | CSARTSTDTQYF
TRBJ1-1 | TRBV4-3 | many | NA | TGCGCCAGCAGCCAAGATTCGCAGGAGGGCACTGAAGCTTTCTTT | CASSQDSQEGTEAFF
TRBJ1-4 | TRBV19 | few | NA | TGTGCCAGTAGCGGGATAAATGAAAAACTGTTTTTT | CASSGINEKLFF
TRBJ2-3 | TRBV7-2 | many | NA | TGTGCCAGCAGCCCAGAACAGCAAGATACGCAGTATTTT | CASSPEQQDTQYF
TRBJ2-1 | TRBV2 | many | TRBD2 | TGTGCCAGCAGGTACCTAGCGGGGGTGAACAATGAGCAGTTCTTC | CASRYLAGVNNEQFF
TRBJ1-1 | TRBV28 | few | TRBD1 | TGTGCCAGCAGCGACCTGGACAGGGAAGCTTTCTTT | CASSDLDREAFF
TRBJ1-4 | TRBV10-3 | NA | NA | TGTGCCATCAGCGGACACCCTAATGAAAAACTGTTTTTT | CAISGHPNEKLFF
TRBJ1-2 | TRBV27 | many | NA | TGTGCCAGCAGTTTATGGGCCCCAGGGAACGCTCTGTCTGGCTACACCTTC | CASSLWAPGNALSGYTF
TRBJ2-1 | TRBV19 | few | NA | TGTGCCAGTAGTATTGGGGGAGGAACCTACAATGAGCAGTTCTTC | CASSIGGGTYNEQFF
TRBJ1-5 | TRBV7-8 | NA | NA | TGTGCCAGCAGCTTGGGACACATAAATCAGCCCCAGCATTTT | CASSLGHINQPQHF
TRBJ2-1 | TRBV5-1 | many | TRBD2 | TGCGCCAGCAGCTTAGGCGGGAGGGCCTACAATGAGCAGTTCTTC | CASSLGGRAYNEQFF
TRBJ1-1 | TRBV29-1 | few | NA | TGCAGCGCCCGGAAAGGGGCTTTGAACACTGAAGCTTTCTTT | CSARKGALNTEAFF
TRBJ1-5 | TRBV7-6 | many | NA | TGTGCCAGCAGCTTAGCGGGGGACCAGCCCCAGCATTTT | CASSLAGDQPQHF
TRBJ1-5 | TRBV7-2 | many | TRBD1 | TGTGCCAGCAGCTTTTCCGGGACAGGTCGAAATCAGCCCCAGCATTTT | CASSFSGTGRNQPQHF
TRBJ2-7 | TRBV27 | NA | TRBD2 | TGTGCCAGCAGTTTGAGCGGGACCTCCTACGAGCAGTACTTC | CASSLSGTSYEQYF
TRBJ1-5 | TRBV2 | few | TRBD1 | TGTGCCAGCAGGGCCAGGGACAGGGCTCAGCCCCAGCATTTT | CASRARDRAQPQHF
TRBJ2-7 | TRBV7-9 | few | NA | TGTGCCAGCAGGGGGTCCTACGAGCAGTACTTC | CASRGSYEQYF
TRBJ2-1 | TRBV14 | NA | NA | TGTGCCAGCAGCCCGCCTGGACGGCTCAATGAGCAGTTCTTC | CASSPPGRLNEQFF
TRBJ1-2 | TRBV29-1 | NA | TRBD1 | TGCAGCACTGATGGGGACAGGCCTTATGGCTACACCTTC | CSTDGDRPYGYTF
TRBJ2-1 | TRBV20-1 | NA | NA | TGCAGTGCTAGAGATCTGGGGGGCTCCTACAATGAGCAGTTCTTC | CSARDLGGSYNEQFF
TRBJ1-5 | TRBV30 | NA | NA | TGTGCCTGGAGAGGTGGTAGCAATCAGCCCCAGCATTTT | CAWRGGSNQPQHF
TRBJ2-3 | TRBV29-1 | NA | NA | TGCAGCGCCGAAGTCACAGATACGCAGTATTTT | CSAEVTDTQYF
TRBJ2-5 | TRBV4-1 | NA | NA | TGCGCCAGCAGCCCCCTGGGAGGGGGACGGCAAGAGACCCAGTACTTC | CASSPLGGGRQETQYF
TRBJ1-1 | TRBV10-1 | many | NA | TGCGCCAGCAGGGCAGGGGAAGGCACTGAAGCTTTCTTT | CASRAGEGTEAFF
TRBJ1-1 | TRBV11-1 | few | NA | TGTGCCAGCAGCTTACGGGGGAACACTGAAGCTTTCTTT | CASSLRGNTEAFF
TRBJ1-2 | TRBV5-5 | many | NA | TGTGCCAGCAGCCCTTCGACAGCTTATGGCTACACCTTC | CASSPSTAYGYTF
TRBJ2-7 | TRBV12-3/TRBV12-4 | many | TRBD1 | TGTGCCAGCAGTTTAGCCGGGACAGGATACTACGAGCAGTACTTC | CASSLAGTGYYEQYF